This TCR beta chain was obtained from a study of CD8 T cells in acute hepatitis C reinfection. Study-level findings and limits: Exact CDR3 sharing with other epitopes was rare, possibly method-limited.

TCRdb keeps only in-frame clones here, not all; method: immunoSEQ multiplex PCR. The table includes 35,000 to 40,000 clones, approximately 90% detected once. Trimming took 2 bases from V and 1 from J, leaving 20 bases between them. The CDR3 covers 18 residues. Germline-derived CDR1 and CDR2 are SGHAT and FQDESV (reference sequence). Noted time point: naive CD8 control sorted from an acute-time-point sample. Regarding this clone: Its specificity is unknown.

Sequencing input: naive CD8+ T cells from PBMCs. The TCR was taken from a man aged 25 to 45 with chronic hepatitis C. J is TRBJ1-2 and V is TRBV11-1; tentatively, D is TRBD1 (5 bases). The CDR3 region has the DNA TGTGCCAGCAGCTTACGTGGGGGGATAGCGACTAATAACTATGGCTACACCTTC. Translating gives CASSLRGGIATNNYGYTF.